The 20 T cell receptor beta chains below all came from one sample that was sequenced in a study of shared clonotypes between healthy human individuals. The repertoire was sequenced with immunoSEQ multiplex PCR; TCRdb's copy has only in-frame clones and lacks some. The sample lists about 1,900,000 clones; over 85% were seen once. Selected positively for CCR7 and CD45RO-negative, naive CD8 cells excluded terminally differentiated effector memory CD45RA+ cells. Sequencing input: naive CD8+ T cells sorted from blood. The receptors were gathered from a man aged 18 to 30 in good health.

The V and J genes are TRBV5-1 and TRBJ1-1, with D uncertain. Trimming took off 4 bases at V and 6 bases at J, with 16 bases between the two ends. The CDR3 contains 14 residues. Germline V gene data show CDR1 as SGHRS and CDR2 as YFSETQ. CDR3 in amino acids: CASSPRTGGSEAFF. The DNA of the CDR3 is TGCGCCAGCAGCCCCCGGACGGGCGGGTCTGAAGCTTTCTTT.

V and J are TRBV27 and TRBJ1-5; no reliable D call. The ends were cut back, 5 bases at V and 1 base at J, with 12 bases in the middle. The germline V gene has CDR1 MNHEY and CDR2 SMNVEV (reference sequence). The CDR3 consists of 15 residues. The CDR3 protein is CASSPRFFSNQPQHF. The CDR3 nucleotides read TGTGCCAGCAGTCCTCGGTTTTTCAGCAATCAGCCCCAGCATTTT.

The chain couples TRBV4-1 to TRBJ2-3; perhaps TRBD1 as D (6 bases). This CDR3 spans 17 amino acids. V gave up 3 bases and J gave up 0 bases, with 16 bases separating them. CDR1 and CDR2 (germline): MGHRA, YSYEKL. The CDR3 DNA is TGCGCCAGCAGCCAGTTTGTGGGGACAACTAGCACAGATACGCAGTATTTT. Its translation: CASSQFVGTTSTDTQYF.

The rearrangement uses TRBV9 and TRBJ2-3; 9 bases are shared with TRBD2. The CDR3 runs to 15 residues. Looked up from germline, CDR1 is SGDLS and CDR2 is YYNGEE. V shed 7 bases and J 4 bases; nucleotides not matched to a gene: 10. The CDR3 DNA follows: TGTGCCAGCTCGGGGAGGGCTAGCGGGGCAGATACGCAGTATTTT. It encodes CASSGRASGADTQYF.

This chain joins TRBV9 and TRBJ2-7, with D perhaps given as TRBD1 or TRBD2 (5 bases each). The CDR3 spans 14 residues. Germline V gene sequence: CDR1 SGDLS, CDR2 YYNGEE. V was clipped by 4 bases and J by 2 bases, with 13 bases between them. The CDR3 bases are TGTGCCAGCAGCTCCTCCGGGGCCGCCTACGAGCAGTACTTC. Its protein product is CASSSSGAAYEQYF.

J is TRBJ2-7 and V is TRBV28; 7 nucleotides align to TRBD2. Per the germline V gene, CDR1 is MDHEN and CDR2 is SYDVKM. The CDR3 has 15 residues. The trim removed 3 bases at V and 3 bases at J, leaving 8 bases unmatched. CDR3 loop: CASSFRGVRFYEQYF. In DNA, the CDR3 is TGTGCCAGCAGTTTTCGGGGGGTCCGATTCTACGAGCAGTACTTC.

J is TRBJ1-4 and V is TRBV7-2, with unresolved D. V was clipped by 5 bases and J by 7 bases, with 17 bases between them. CDR1 is SGHTA and CDR2 is FQGNSA in the germline V gene. The CDR3 covers 15 residues. The CDR3 loop reads CASSPERVGGEKLFF. DNA for the CDR3: TGTGCCAGCAGCCCCGAGCGGGTGGGTGGTGAAAAACTGTTTTTT. The full variable domain, its missing parts supplied by reference TRBV7-2 and TRBJ1-4, is GAGVSQSPSNKVTEKGKDVELRCDPISGHTALYWYRQSLGQGLEFLIYFQGNSAPDKSGLPSDRFSAERTGGSVSTLTIQRTQQEDSAVYLCASSPERVGGEKLFFGSGTQLSVL.

The chain recombines TRBV30 with TRBJ1-5; D gene unclear. Trimming pared 0 bases from V and 1 base from J, leaving 10 bases between. This CDR3 spans 15 amino acids. Germline CDR1 reads GTSNPN; CDR2 reads SVGIG (reference sequence). CDR3 in amino acids: CAWSVSAVSNQPQHF. The CDR3 DNA sequence: TGTGCCTGGAGTGTATCGGCAGTCAGCAATCAGCCCCAGCATTTT.

The sample holds one count of this clone. The sample carries other DNA sequences with the same CDR3. DNA for the CDR3: TGTGCCAGCAGCCTAGGCAGGGGCTATGGCTACACCTTC. This encodes CASSLGRGYGYTF. The rearrangement uses TRBV14 and TRBJ1-2; maybe TRBD1 (6 bases). Trimming stripped 4 bases from V and 4 bases from J, with 10 bases between. Germline V gene sequence: CDR1 SGHDN, CDR2 FVKESK. This CDR3 is built from 13 residues.

The gene calls are TRBV6-5 and TRBJ2-1; no definite D call. Germline V gene lookup returns CDR1 MNHEY and CDR2 SVGAGI. The CDR3 contains 15 residues. Deletions cut 0 bases from V and 6 bases from J, with 12 bases between. This CDR3 reads CASSYSSPRPNEQFF. The CDR3 DNA reads as TGTGCCAGCAGTTACTCGAGTCCCCGCCCCAATGAGCAGTTCTTC.

This rearrangement joins TRBV19 to TRBJ2-7; TRBD2 agrees at 11 bases. From germline, CDR1 is LNHDA and CDR2 SQIVND (reference sequence). The ends lost 4 bases at V and 7 bases at J; junction bases unmatched: 6. This CDR3 has 14 amino acids. The CDR3: CASSSGTSGFEQYF. CDR3 in DNA: TGTGCCAGTAGTAGCGGGACTAGCGGTTTTGAGCAGTACTTC.

This chain connects TRBV9 to TRBJ2-5; D may be TRBD1 or TRBD2 (5 bases each). CDR1 is SGDLS, CDR2 YYNGEE, per germline. The CDR3 covers 15 residues. Trimming stripped 0 bases from V and 5 bases from J, with 14 bases between. DNA for the CDR3: TGTGCCAGCAGCGTAGGAGGTAGCGAGGGGGAGACCCAGTACTTC. Translating it yields CASSVGGSEGETQYF.

Comments on this clone: Mismatch with germline at one junction end may stem from a read error. The V gene is TRBV2, the J gene TRBJ1-2, with 8 bases matching TRBD1. The germline CDR1 and CDR2 sequences are SNHLY and FYNNEI. This CDR3 contains 13 residues. DNA for the CDR3: TGTGCCAGCAGTCTGGACAGGGTCTATAGCTACACCTTC. Protein: CASSLDRVYSYTF.

This sequence joins TRBV6-6 and TRBJ2-7; D might be TRBD1 (7 bases). The CDR3 extends over 15 amino acids. CDR1 is MNHNY and CDR2 is SVGAGI in the germline V gene (reference sequence). Deletions cut 2 bases from V and 1 base from J, with 12 bases between. CDR3 nucleotide sequence: TGTGCCAGCAGTTACAGCCAGGGGGGATCCTACGAGCAGTACTTC. It encodes CASSYSQGGSYEQYF.

This clone occurred a few times. The chain employs TRBV19 and TRBJ1-1; the D gene is possibly TRBD1 (5 bases). The V and J ends lost 3 bases and 12 bases respectively, with 11 bases between them. CDR1 is LNHDA, CDR2 SQIVND, per germline (reference sequence). This CDR3 is 11 amino acids long. For the CDR3, the DNA is TGTGCCAGTAGTATTCAGGGCAGGACTTTCTTT. It codes for CASSIQGRTFF.

The chain employs TRBV4-3 and TRBJ2-7; 8 bases match TRBD1. Trimming cost V 5 bases and J 5 bases; bases outside gene matches: 11. This CDR3 has 15 residues. Germline V gives CDR1 LGHNA, CDR2 YSLEER. The CDR3 sequence: CASSYQVTGVDEQYF. In nucleotides, the CDR3 is TGCGCCAGCAGCTACCAAGTGACAGGGGTGGACGAGCAGTACTTC.

The chain uses TRBV4-1 and TRBJ1-1; the D gene is possibly TRBD1 (5 bases). The CDR3 is 16 residues long. Germline CDR1 is MGHRA and CDR2 is YSYEKL. V gave up 0 bases and J gave up 5 bases, with 16 bases separating them. The CDR3 nucleotides are TGCGCCAGCAGCCAAGATAGACAGCTAAGGGTTACTGAAGCTTTCTTT. Protein sequence: CASSQDRQLRVTEAFF.

The chain joins TRBV11-2 to TRBJ2-7; TRBD2 aligns across 11 bases. In germline, CDR1 is SGHAT, CDR2 FQNNGV. This CDR3 region has 18 residues. V lost 4 bases and J lost 0; bases outside the gene matches: 11. This chain's CDR3 is CASSSPGLADHLSYEQYF. The DNA of the CDR3 is TGTGCCAGCAGCTCTCCGGGACTAGCGGATCATCTCTCCTACGAGCAGTACTTC.

Details on this clone: This specimen includes other DNA sequences encoding the same CDR3. The chain employs TRBV7-9 and TRBJ2-7; TRBD1 matches 8 bases. CDR3 length equals 12 residues. With V trimmed by 5 bases and J by 7 bases, 4 bases remained unmatched. In germline, CDR1 is SEHNR, CDR2 FQNEAQ (reference sequence). As DNA, the CDR3 is TGTGCCAGCAGCGCCACAGGGGGTGAGCAGTACTTC. This codes for CASSATGGEQYF.

The chain couples TRBV6-5 to TRBJ2-1; perhaps TRBD2 as D (5 bases). Germline assignment: CDR1 MNHEY and CDR2 SVGAGI. The V and J ends lost 5 bases and 7 bases respectively, with 15 bases between them. This CDR3 contains 14 residues. The CDR3 sequence: CASSQAGIANEQFF. DNA for the CDR3: TGTGCCAGCAGTCAAGCCGGGATTGCGAATGAGCAGTTCTTC.